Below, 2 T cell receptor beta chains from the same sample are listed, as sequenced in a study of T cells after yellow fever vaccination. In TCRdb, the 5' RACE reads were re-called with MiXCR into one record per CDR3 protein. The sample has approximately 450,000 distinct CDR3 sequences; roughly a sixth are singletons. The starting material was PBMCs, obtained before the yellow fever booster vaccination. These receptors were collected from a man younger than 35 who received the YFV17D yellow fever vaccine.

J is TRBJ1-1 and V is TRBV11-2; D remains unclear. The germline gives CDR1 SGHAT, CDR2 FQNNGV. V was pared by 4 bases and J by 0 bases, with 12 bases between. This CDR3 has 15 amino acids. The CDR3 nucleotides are TGTGCCAGCAGCTCTCGGGAGGGCATGAACACTGAAGCTTTCTTT. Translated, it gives CASSSREGMNTEAFF.

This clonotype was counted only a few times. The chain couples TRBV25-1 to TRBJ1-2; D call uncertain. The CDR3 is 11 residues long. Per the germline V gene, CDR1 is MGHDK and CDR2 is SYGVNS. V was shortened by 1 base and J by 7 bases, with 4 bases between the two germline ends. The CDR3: CASSESRGYTF. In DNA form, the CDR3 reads TGTGCCAGCAGTGAATCTCGTGGCTACACCTTC.